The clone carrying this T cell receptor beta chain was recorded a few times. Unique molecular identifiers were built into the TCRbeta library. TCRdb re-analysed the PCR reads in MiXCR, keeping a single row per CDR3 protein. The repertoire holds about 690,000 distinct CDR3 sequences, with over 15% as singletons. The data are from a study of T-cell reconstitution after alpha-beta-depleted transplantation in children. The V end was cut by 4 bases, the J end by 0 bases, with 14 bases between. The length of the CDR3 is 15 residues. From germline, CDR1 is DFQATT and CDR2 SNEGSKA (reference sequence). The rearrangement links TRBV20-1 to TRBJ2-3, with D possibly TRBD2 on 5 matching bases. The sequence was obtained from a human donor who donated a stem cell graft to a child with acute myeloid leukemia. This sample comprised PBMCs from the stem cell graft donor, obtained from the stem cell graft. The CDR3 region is CSATEERPSTDTQYF. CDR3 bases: TGCAGTGCTACCGAGGAGCGGCCTAGCACAGATACGCAGTATTTT.